The clone carrying this T cell receptor beta chain was counted at least ten times. CDR1 and CDR2 from the germline V gene are SGDLS and YYNGEE. CDR3 length equals 16 residues. V was cut by 0 bases and J by 3 bases, with 15 bases left in between. This sample is part of a study of identical twins. In TCRdb, the 5' RACE reads were re-called with MiXCR into one record per CDR3 protein. This sample has hundreds of thousands of distinct CDR3 sequences, with 10% to 15% found just once. This sample was shared with a second study, whose subject was yellow fever vaccine responses in identical twins.

Sequencing used CD8+ T cells sorted from blood. This TCR was recovered from a woman aged 18-30 years in good health. The chain employs TRBV9 and TRBJ2-5; D remains unclear. For the CDR3, the DNA is TGTGCCAGCAGCGTAGATGGCCTTTTGGCCGAAGAGACCCAGTACTTC. Its translation is CASSVDGLLAEETQYF.